This TCR beta chain stems from a study of T cell responses to AZD1222 COVID-19 vaccine. Study results and limitations: Spike was spanned by vaccine-associated CD4 TCRs, with dominance at 160-218 and 743-854. Compared with day 0, the breadth and depth of the Spike-specific TCR repertoire rose significantly after two doses of AZD1222. Without day 14 samples, only post-peak T cell repertoires were studied. Targeting of unmutated variant regions was reportedly seen in nearly half of spike-specific TCRs.

In the case of this clone: Its antigen is still unknown.

Profiled with immunoSEQ multiplex PCR; TCRdb holds only in-frame clones, not every one. Here the sample spans approximately 140,000 clones, around 90% being singletons. V gave up 6 bases and J gave up 6 bases; unmatched junction bases: 7. CDR1 is LNHDA and CDR2 is SQIVND in the germline V gene (reference sequence). This CDR3 is built from 14 residues. The chain joins TRBV19 to TRBJ1-4; TRBD1 agrees at 7 bases. The TCR sequence derives from an adult who received the AZD1222 COVID-19 vaccine. This sample comprised peripheral blood, obtained 28 days after the second AZD1222 dose. The chain's CDR3 is CASSETGTDEKLFF. CDR3 DNA sequence: TGTGCCAGTAGCGAGACAGGGACGGATGAAAAACTGTTTTTT.